These 30 T cell receptor beta chains were all obtained from the same sample, sequenced in a study of siplizumab effects on memory and regulatory T cells. Clones were read by immunoSEQ multiplex PCR, and TCRdb kept only the in-frame ones, dropping some. This repertoire shows over 80,000 clones, about 94% found once; its top ten account for about 1.5%. Sequencing was performed on non-Treg CD4+ T cells sorted from blood. These receptors were obtained from a human donor in good health.

The V gene is TRBV6-1, the J gene TRBJ2-2; 8 nucleotides agree with TRBD2. J was trimmed by 2 bases and V by 4 bases; bases with no gene match: 6. Germline assignment: CDR1 MNHNS and CDR2 SASEGT. There are 16 residues in the CDR3. The DNA of the CDR3 is TGTGCCAGCAGTGCCCTAGCGGGCCTAAACACCGGGGAGCTGTTTTTT. Its translation: CASSALAGLNTGELFF.

J is TRBJ1-1 and V is TRBV28; D ambiguous. Trimming stripped 3 bases from V and 5 bases from J, with 10 bases between. There are 13 residues in the CDR3. The germline gives CDR1 MDHEN, CDR2 SYDVKM. The chain's CDR3 is CASSLLGGTEAFF. The CDR3, as DNA: TGTGCCAGCAGTTTGCTAGGCGGTACTGAAGCTTTCTTT.

The chain joins TRBV28 to TRBJ2-3, with 11 bases identical to TRBD2. With 7 bases clipped from V and 6 bases from J, the junction kept 12 bases outside the gene matches. The CDR3 has 16 residues. CDR1 is MDHEN and CDR2 is SYDVKM in the germline V gene. CDR3 sequence: CASILAGGPLSDTQYF. DNA for the CDR3: TGTGCCAGCATCTTAGCGGGAGGGCCTCTATCCGATACGCAGTATTTT.

The genes are TRBV7-7 and TRBJ2-1, with TRBD2 as a possible D gene (6 bases). The CDR3 covers 15 residues. Germline CDR1 and CDR2: SSHAT and FNYEAQ (reference sequence). V was clipped by 5 bases and J by 5 bases, with 16 bases between them. The CDR3 loop is CASSAAGSPHNEQFF. CDR3 nucleotide sequence: TGTGCCAGCAGCGCTGCGGGGTCTCCACACAATGAGCAGTTCTTC.

The chain recombines TRBV9 with TRBJ2-1; tentative D call: TRBD1 (5 bases). CDR1 and CDR2 (germline): SGDLS, YYNGEE. This CDR3 has 12 amino acids. V lost 3 bases and J 10 bases, leaving 11 bases between the germline ends. The CDR3 nucleotides read TGTGCCAGCAGCGCTCAGGGTGGAGAGCAGTTCTTC. It translates to CASSAQGGEQFF. The whole variable domain, filled in from reference TRBV9 and TRBJ2-1, reads DSGVTQTPKHLITATGQRVTLRCSPRSGDLSVYWYQQSLDQGLQFLIQYYNGEERAKGNILERFSAQQFPDLHSELNLSSLELGDSALYFCASSAQGGEQFFGPGTRLTVL.

V is TRBV28 and J is TRBJ2-1; 13 nucleotides agree with TRBD2. Germline V gives CDR1 MDHEN, CDR2 SYDVKM. The CDR3 runs 21 residues. Unmatched junction bases numbered 19, after V lost 4 bases and J lost 4 bases. In nucleotides, the CDR3 is TGTGCCAGCAGTTCCCTTTATGTCCCGGGACTAGCGGGAAGCCCTTACAATGAGCAGTTCTTC. The encoded protein is CASSSLYVPGLAGSPYNEQFF. Complete variable domain (other parts from reference TRBV28 and TRBJ2-1): DVKVTQSSRYLVKRTGEKVFLECVQDMDHENMFWYRQDPGLGLRLIYFSYDVKMKEKGDIPEGYSVSREKKERFSLILESASTNQTSMYLCASSSLYVPGLAGSPYNEQFFGPGTRLTVL.

This sequence joins TRBV28 and TRBJ1-4; unclear D gene. CDR1 and CDR2 (germline): MDHEN, SYDVKM. Trimming left V 5 bases short and J 3 bases short, with 13 bases between. The CDR3 length is 15 residues. The CDR3 reads CASSTTFGANEKLFF. The CDR3 DNA sequence: TGTGCCAGCAGTACCACGTTCGGGGCTAATGAAAAACTGTTTTTT. The full variable domain, in which reference TRBV28 and TRBJ1-4 provide the parts outside the CDR3, is DVKVTQSSRYLVKRTGEKVFLECVQDMDHENMFWYRQDPGLGLRLIYFSYDVKMKEKGDIPEGYSVSREKKERFSLILESASTNQTSMYLCASSTTFGANEKLFFGSGTQLSVL.

This chain connects TRBV20-1 to TRBJ2-1, with D unresolved. The V end was cut by 3 bases, the J end by 5 bases, with 5 bases between. CDR1 and CDR2 from the germline V gene are DFQATT and SNEGSKA (reference sequence). The length of the CDR3 is 11 residues. CDR3 sequence (DNA): TGCAGTGCTAGTGGCCACAATGAGCAGTTCTTC. Translated: CSASGHNEQFF.

V and J are TRBV5-1 and TRBJ2-1; 12 nucleotides line up with TRBD2. CDR1 is SGHRS, CDR2 YFSETQ, per germline. Trimming took 0 bases from V and 16 from J; bases not matched to a gene: 11. This CDR3 contains 15 residues. The CDR3 DNA sequence: TGCGCCAGCAGCTTGGAAGTGACTAGCGGGAGAAAACTCTTCTTC. This codes for CASSLEVTSGRKLFF.

The chain recombines TRBV5-4 with TRBJ2-3, with D hard to call. The CDR3 covers 14 residues. Germline CDR1 SGHNT, CDR2 YYREEE (reference sequence). Trimming took off 0 bases at V and 2 bases at J, with 7 bases between the two ends. Written as DNA, the CDR3 is TGTGCCAGCAGCTTGGCTGTACTCACAGATACGCAGTATTTT. Protein product: CASSLAVLTDTQYF.

V and J are TRBV15 and TRBJ2-5; TRBD1 or TRBD2 may be the D gene (5 bases each). Germline CDR1 is LNHNV and CDR2 is YYDKDF (reference sequence). The CDR3 has 16 amino acids. V was pared by 1 base and J by 5 bases, with 17 bases between. The CDR3 region is CATSRVGVGWDETQYF. DNA for the CDR3: TGTGCCACCAGCAGAGTGGGGGTGGGATGGGATGAGACCCAGTACTTC.

The gene calls are TRBV9 and TRBJ1-2; possibly TRBD1 for D (5 bases). Germline values: CDR1 SGDLS, CDR2 YYNGEE. The CDR3 extends over 15 amino acids. V dropped 5 bases and J dropped 7 bases, with 21 bases sitting between them. The CDR3 loop is CASSRPDGDSRGYTF. The CDR3 nucleotides read TGTGCCAGCAGTAGACCGGACGGGGACTCTCGTGGCTACACCTTC.

The chain combines TRBV5-4 with TRBJ2-1, with TRBD2 matching 7 bases. The CDR3 has 16 amino acids. The V gene's germline CDR1 is SGHNT and CDR2 YYREEE (reference sequence). Losses at the gene ends were 4 bases for V and 4 bases for J; bases not matched to a gene: 11. CDR3 residues: CASSPKRLAVYNEQFF. The CDR3 nucleotides read TGTGCCAGCAGCCCGAAAAGACTAGCAGTTTACAATGAGCAGTTCTTC.

This chain links TRBV7-3 with TRBJ1-5; TRBD1 matches at 7 bases. The CDR3 contains 15 residues. V was pared by 6 bases and J by 9 bases, with 14 bases of the junction left unmatched. Germline V CDR1 and CDR2: SGHTA, FQGTGA. The CDR3 sequence is CASRKPLTGLWPQHF. CDR3 DNA: TGTGCCAGCAGGAAACCTCTGACAGGGCTGTGGCCCCAGCATTTT.

This chain joins TRBV5-1 and TRBJ2-7, with D hard to call. The germline V gene encodes CDR1 SGHRS and CDR2 YFSETQ. The CDR3 contains 12 residues. Trimming took 4 bases from V and 2 from J, leaving 7 bases between them. The CDR3 DNA follows: TGCGCCAGCAGCAGGAGCACCTACGAGCAGTACTTC. Translated, it gives CASSRSTYEQYF.

V is TRBV14 and J is TRBJ2-2; D gene uncertain. The length of the CDR3 is 14 residues. Per the germline V gene, CDR1 is SGHDN and CDR2 is FVKESK. V lost 4 bases, J lost 3 bases, and 9 bases lay in between. As DNA, the CDR3 is TGTGCCAGCAGCCTAGACTGGGACACCGGGGAGCTGTTTTTT. Encoded protein: CASSLDWDTGELFF.

The chain employs TRBV27 and TRBJ2-2; D perhaps matches TRBD1 (5 bases). Germline assignment: CDR1 MNHEY and CDR2 SMNVEV (reference sequence). V was trimmed by 3 bases and J by 5 bases, leaving 10 bases between them. The CDR3 runs 14 residues. The CDR3 DNA is TGTGCCAGCAGTTTGATAAGGGGAACCGGGGAGCTGTTTTTT. Protein product: CASSLIRGTGELFF.

CDR3 bases: TGTGCCAGCAGTCTTCTAGTAGTCACGAACACTGAAGCTTTCTTT. This translates into CASSLLVVTNTEAFF. The chain joins TRBV7-9 to TRBJ1-1; no definite D call. The germline V gene encodes CDR1 SEHNR and CDR2 FQNEAQ (reference sequence). There are 15 residues in the CDR3. Trimming cost V 6 bases and J 1 base, with 15 bases left between them.

The CDR3 loop is CASSPPSRRGRDIQYF. Here the CDR3 DNA reads TGTGCCAGCAGCCCACCCTCACGCCGCGGGAGGGACATTCAGTACTTC. The V gene is TRBV9, the J gene TRBJ2-4; 9 nucleotides agree with TRBD2. Germline V gene sequence: CDR1 SGDLS, CDR2 YYNGEE. The V segment lost 4 bases and the J segment 8 bases; nucleotides outside the gene matches: 13. CDR3 size: 16 residues.

The chain couples TRBV5-1 to TRBJ2-1; D uncertain. Trimming left V 4 bases short and J 0 bases short, with 11 bases between. Germline V CDR1 and CDR2: SGHRS, YFSETQ. The CDR3 runs to 15 residues. This CDR3 is CASSTTTISYNEQFF. As DNA, the CDR3 is TGCGCCAGCAGCACCACGACCATCTCCTACAATGAGCAGTTCTTC.

The chain recombines TRBV19 with TRBJ2-7; no clear D. This CDR3 contains 13 residues. Germline values: CDR1 LNHDA, CDR2 SQIVND (reference sequence). V lost 7 bases and J 1 base, leaving 11 bases between the germline ends. CDR3 bases: TGTGCCAGTAAAGGGCTCCCGTCCTACGAGCAGTACTTC. Translation: CASKGLPSYEQYF.

The J gene is TRBJ1-2, the V gene TRBV14; the D is unclear. Trimming removed 1 base from V and 4 bases from J, with 13 bases in between. Germline CDR1 and CDR2: SGHDN and FVKESK. This CDR3 is built from 15 residues. Written as DNA, the CDR3 is TGTGCCAGCAGCCAAGGGAGGCCGCTAGTCTATGGCTACACCTTC. This translates into CASSQGRPLVYGYTF.

This chain links TRBV28 with TRBJ2-3; 8 bases align to TRBD1. The length of the CDR3 is 12 residues. Trimming cost V 6 bases and J 9 bases; bases outside gene matches: 5. The germline V gene has CDR1 MDHEN and CDR2 SYDVKM. The CDR3 protein is CASSRQGYTQYF. Here the CDR3 DNA reads TGTGCCAGCAGCAGACAGGGGTACACGCAGTATTTT.

The chain combines TRBV2 with TRBJ2-5, with 11 bases that match TRBD1. From germline, CDR1 is SNHLY and CDR2 FYNNEI. This CDR3 contains 14 residues. V lost 7 bases to trimming and J lost 5 bases; unmatched junction nucleotides: 6. CDR3 in DNA: TGTGCCAGCAACGGACAGGGGGCTATGGAGACCCAGTACTTC. Its translation is CASNGQGAMETQYF.

This chain joins TRBV11-2 and TRBJ2-1; 8 nucleotides match TRBD2. The CDR3 spans 16 residues. After removal of 5 bases from V and 4 bases from J, the junction contained 10 bases not matched to a gene. Germline-derived CDR1 and CDR2 are SGHAT and FQNNGV. The CDR3 spells CASSKNTGTRYNEQFF. CDR3 nucleotides: TGTGCCAGCAGCAAAAATACCGGGACTAGATACAATGAGCAGTTCTTC.

The V call is TRBV28, the J call TRBJ2-5; D not resolved. This CDR3 comprises 13 residues. The germline V gene encodes CDR1 MDHEN and CDR2 SYDVKM. V lost 2 bases and J lost 5, with 9 bases in between. This CDR3 reads CASSLTFGETQYF. The CDR3 DNA sequence: TGTGCCAGCAGTTTAACGTTTGGGGAGACCCAGTACTTC.

The chain uses TRBV19 and TRBJ1-5; TRBD1 matches at 8 bases. CDR3 length: 13 residues. Germline CDR1 LNHDA, CDR2 SQIVND (reference sequence). Trimming cost V 6 bases and J 4 bases; bases outside gene matches: 2. CDR3: CASRDRGNQPQHF. The CDR3 DNA follows: TGTGCCAGTAGAGACAGGGGAAATCAGCCCCAGCATTTT. Full variable domain (rest looked up from reference TRBV19 and TRBJ1-5): DGGITQSPKYLFRKEGQNVTLSCEQNLNHDAMYWYRQDPGQGLRLIYYSQIVNDFQKGDIAEGYSVSREKKESFPLTVTSAQKNPTAFYLCASRDRGNQPQHFGDGTRLSIL.

The chain is built from TRBV30 and TRBJ1-2, with no clear D. Germline V lookup: CDR1 GTSNPN, CDR2 SVGIG (reference sequence). The CDR3 is 15 amino acids. The V end was cut by 3 bases, the J end by 0 bases, with 14 bases between. The CDR3 DNA sequence: TGTGCCTGGAGGGATCCACCCACAGCTAACTATGGCTACACCTTC. Translating gives CAWRDPPTANYGYTF.

The V call is TRBV30, the J call TRBJ1-5; 10 bases align to TRBD1. The germline CDR1 and CDR2 sequences are GTSNPN and SVGIG (reference sequence). The trim removed 0 bases at V and 6 bases at J, leaving 5 bases unmatched. The CDR3 has 15 amino acids. The CDR3 sequence is CAWSVRTGGIQPQHF. CDR3 nucleotide sequence: TGTGCCTGGAGTGTTAGGACAGGGGGGATTCAGCCCCAGCATTTT.

The chain has TRBV29-1 and TRBJ1-1; D uncertain. V gave up 7 bases and J gave up 11 bases, with 26 bases separating them. This CDR3 comprises 14 residues. Germline CDR1 is SQVTM and CDR2 is ANQGSEA. CDR3 nucleotide sequence: TGCAGCGCGGGAGCCACGGGCCGGCCTACGGGGGCTTTCTTT. It yields the protein CSAGATGRPTGAFF.